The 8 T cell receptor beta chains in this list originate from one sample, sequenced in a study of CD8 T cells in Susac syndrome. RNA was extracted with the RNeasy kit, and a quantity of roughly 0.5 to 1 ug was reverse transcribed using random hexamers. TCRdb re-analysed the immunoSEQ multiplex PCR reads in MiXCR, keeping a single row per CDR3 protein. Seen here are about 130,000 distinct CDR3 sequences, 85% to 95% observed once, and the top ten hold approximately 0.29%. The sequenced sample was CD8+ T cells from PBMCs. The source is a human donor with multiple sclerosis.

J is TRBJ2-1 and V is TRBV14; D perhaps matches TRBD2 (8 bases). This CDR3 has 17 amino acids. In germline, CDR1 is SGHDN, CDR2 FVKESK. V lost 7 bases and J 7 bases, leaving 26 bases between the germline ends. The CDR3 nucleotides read TGTGCCAGCACCCGAAGGGCGGGAGGACTCAGGGGGAATGAGCAGTTCTTC. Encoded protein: CASTRRAGGLRGNEQFF. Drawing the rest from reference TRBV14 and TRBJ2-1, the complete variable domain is EAGVTQFPSHSVIEKGQTVTLRCDPISGHDNLYWYRRVMGKEIKFLLHFVKESKQDESGMPNNRFLAERTGGTYSTLKVQPAELEDSGVYFCASTRRAGGLRGNEQFFGPGTRLTVL.

This CDR3 is CASSPPGRSSYEQYF. In DNA, the CDR3 is TGTGCCAGCAGCCCACCCGGCAGGAGCTCCTACGAGCAGTACTTC. The chain is built from TRBV27 and TRBJ2-7; D remains ambiguous. Germline assignment: CDR1 MNHEY and CDR2 SMNVEV (reference sequence). The CDR3 runs 15 residues. Trimming shortened V by 6 bases and J by 0 bases, and 15 bases separated the two germline ends.

The CDR3 reads CASSPARLGAKNIQYF. The CDR3, as DNA: TGTGCCAGCAGCCCCGCCCGACTAGGGGCCAAAAACATTCAGTACTTC. The chain links TRBV5-6 to TRBJ2-4; possible D gene TRBD2, 6 bases. This CDR3 spans 16 amino acids. V lost 4 bases, J lost 1 base, and 15 bases lay in between. Per the germline V gene, CDR1 is SGHDT and CDR2 is YYEEEE.

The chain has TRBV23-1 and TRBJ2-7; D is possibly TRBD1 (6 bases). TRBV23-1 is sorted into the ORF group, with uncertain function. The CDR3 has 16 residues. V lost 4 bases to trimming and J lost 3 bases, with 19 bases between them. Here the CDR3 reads CASSPLGQGPIYEQYV. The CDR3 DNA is TGCGCCAGCAGTCCTCTTGGGCAGGGGCCCATCTACGAGCAGTACGTC.

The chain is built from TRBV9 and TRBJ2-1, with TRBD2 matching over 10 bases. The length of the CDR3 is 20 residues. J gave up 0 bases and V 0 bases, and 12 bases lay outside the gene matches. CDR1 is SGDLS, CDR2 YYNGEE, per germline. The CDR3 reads CASSVGVGLAGDGSYNEQFF. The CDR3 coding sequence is TGTGCCAGCAGCGTAGGGGTGGGGCTAGCGGGAGATGGCTCCTACAATGAGCAGTTCTTC.

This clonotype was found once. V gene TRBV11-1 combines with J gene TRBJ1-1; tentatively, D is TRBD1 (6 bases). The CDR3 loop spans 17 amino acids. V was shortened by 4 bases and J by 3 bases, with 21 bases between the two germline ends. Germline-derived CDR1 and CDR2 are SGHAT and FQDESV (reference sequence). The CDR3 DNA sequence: TGTGCCAGCAGCTCACGACAGGCCTTCGCCCTAGACACTGAAGCTTTCTTT. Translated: CASSSRQAFALDTEAFF.

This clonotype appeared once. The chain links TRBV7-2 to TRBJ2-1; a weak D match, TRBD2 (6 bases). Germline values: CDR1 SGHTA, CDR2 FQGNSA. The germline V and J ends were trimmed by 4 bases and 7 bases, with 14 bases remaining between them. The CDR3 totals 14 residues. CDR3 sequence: CASSSSGTWNEQFF. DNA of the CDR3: TGTGCCAGCAGCTCGTCCGGGACTTGGAATGAGCAGTTCTTC.

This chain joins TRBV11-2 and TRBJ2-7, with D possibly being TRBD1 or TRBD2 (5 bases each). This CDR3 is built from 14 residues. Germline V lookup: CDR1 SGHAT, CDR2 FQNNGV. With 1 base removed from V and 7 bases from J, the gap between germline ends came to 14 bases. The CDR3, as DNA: TGTGCCAGCAGCTTAGGAGGGGATCAGAGGGAGCAGTACGTC. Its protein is CASSLGGDQREQYV.